These 2 T cell receptor beta chains were all obtained from the same sample, sequenced in a study of T-cell reconstitution after alpha-beta-depleted transplantation in children. Unique molecular identifiers were used to barcode this TCRbeta library. TCRdb analysed the PCR reads with MiXCR anew, one entry per CDR3 protein. The sample carries about 200,000 distinct CDR3 sequences, approximately 7% recorded once. Source: PBMCs, taken before TCRalphabeta/CD19-depleted stem cell transplant. The receptor source for this set is a boy between 2 and 15 years old with acute lymphoblastic leukemia, due to receive a stem cell transplant.

The chain couples TRBV28 to TRBJ1-1; D may be TRBD1 (5 bases). V was trimmed by 6 bases and J by 8 bases, leaving 13 bases between them. There are 12 residues in the CDR3. Germline-derived CDR1 and CDR2 are MDHEN and SYDVKM. CDR3 sequence: CASSRGELEAFF. Written as DNA, the CDR3 is TGTGCCAGCAGCCGAGGGGAGTTGGAAGCTTTCTTT.

This clonotype was detected ten times or more. The rearrangement uses TRBV7-2 and TRBJ2-7; no clear D gene. This CDR3 has 13 amino acids. V lost 4 bases to trimming and J lost 0 bases, with 7 bases between them. Germline CDR1 is SGHTA and CDR2 is FQGNSA. This CDR3 reads CASSSRSSYEQYF. Here the CDR3 DNA reads TGTGCCAGCAGCTCCAGGAGCTCCTACGAGCAGTACTTC.